This TCR beta chain was identified in a study of early T cells in non-severe SARS-CoV-2 infection. TCRdb processed the 5' RACE reads anew with MiXCR; each CDR3 protein has one entry. The sample lists some 38,000 distinct CDR3 sequences; around 4.6% were seen once. CDR3 length equals 14 residues. From germline, CDR1 is LGHDT and CDR2 YNNKEL (reference sequence). V lost 4 bases, J lost 1 base, and 10 bases lay in between. This clonotype occurred many times. Sequenced: whole blood. This sequence originates from an adult who was a healthcare worker with PCR-confirmed SARS-CoV-2 infection or an uninfected control (not recorded which). V and J are TRBV3-1 and TRBJ1-1, with a possible D match to TRBD1 (5 bases). CDR3: CASSLGETNTEAFF. The DNA for the CDR3 is TGTGCCAGCAGCCTAGGGGAAACGAACACTGAAGCTTTCTTT.